Below are 10 T cell receptor beta chains sequenced from a single sample in a study of T cell repertoires in cytomegalovirus infection. Antigens of these TCRs are unknown. Each CDR3 protein is one row after TCRdb ran MiXCR on the reads. The sample yields approximately 910,000 distinct CDR3 sequences, around 32% seen once. The sequencing used cultured CD8+ T cells from PBMCs, collected from culture after CMV antigen stimulation. The source is a human donor in good health (CMV status not recorded). Some clones in this sample may be carry-over from other donors' samples.

This chain links TRBV9 with TRBJ2-3, with TRBD2 matching 11 bases. Germline assignment: CDR1 SGDLS and CDR2 YYNGEE. This CDR3 is built from 17 residues. Germline trimming cut 4 bases from V and 2 bases from J; bases unmatched to any gene: 9. CDR3 amino acids: CASSPLLAGGTTDTQYF. CDR3 DNA: TGTGCCAGCAGCCCGTTGCTAGCGGGGGGCACCACAGATACGCAGTATTTT.

Many counts were recorded for this clonotype. The CDR3 loop reads CASRPDRGEKLFF. The CDR3 DNA is TGTGCCAGCAGGCCCGATAGGGGGGAAAAACTGTTTTTT. The rearrangement links TRBV12-3 or TRBV12-4 to TRBJ1-4; D possibly corresponds to TRBD1 (6 bases). V dropped 6 bases and J dropped 8 bases, with 13 bases sitting between them. The CDR3 runs to 13 residues.

The chain carries TRBV27 and TRBJ1-6, with 7 bases lining up with TRBD1. V was clipped by 8 bases and J by 7 bases; unmatched bases: 8. The germline gives CDR1 MNHEY, CDR2 SMNVEV (reference sequence). This CDR3 spans 14 amino acids. The CDR3 here is CASAPGTENSPLHF. CDR3 nucleotide sequence: TGTGCCAGCGCACCCGGGACAGAAAATTCACCCCTCCACTTT.

This clonotype was seen repeatedly, ten times or more. V usage is TRBV7-9 and J usage is TRBJ1-4; possibly TRBD1 for D (5 bases). The germline gives CDR1 SEHNR, CDR2 FQNEAQ (reference sequence). The CDR3 contains 19 residues. Trimming left V 3 bases short and J 4 bases short, with 24 bases between. The CDR3 sequence: CASSFVLQRPQGGNEKLFF. DNA of the CDR3: TGTGCCAGCAGCTTCGTCCTCCAGAGACCTCAGGGTGGTAATGAAAAACTGTTTTTT.

Comments on this clonotype: Since the CDR3 does not end with the conserved phenylalanine or tryptophan, this likely comes from a read error. This chain links TRBV7-2 with TRBJ2-2, with D hard to call. V was clipped by 2 bases and J by 5 bases, with 6 bases between them. This CDR3 comprises 13 residues. CDR1 SGHTA and CDR2 FQGNSA come from the germline V gene. The DNA of the CDR3 is TGTGCCAGCAGCTTAACGGTTACCGGGGAGCTGTTTCTT. It encodes CASSLTVTGELFL.

The chain uses TRBV4-1 and TRBJ2-1, with TRBD2 matching 8 bases. V dropped 2 bases and J dropped 8; count of bases not matched to a gene: 11. Germline V gives CDR1 MGHRA, CDR2 YSYEKL. The CDR3 runs 16 residues. CDR3 amino acids: CASSQSTSVVRHEQFF. The CDR3, as DNA: TGCGCCAGCAGCCAATCGACTAGCGTCGTTCGGCATGAGCAGTTCTTC.

V is TRBV4-1 and J is TRBJ2-7; D uncertain. Germline V gives CDR1 MGHRA, CDR2 YSYEKL. Trimming took 1 base from V and 1 from J, leaving 11 bases between them. The length of the CDR3 is 15 residues. CDR3 sequence: CASSQGTTASYEQYF. CDR3 nucleotides: TGCGCCAGCAGCCAAGGCACAACGGCTTCCTACGAGCAGTACTTC.

This chain joins TRBV20-1 and TRBJ2-7; D ambiguous. Germline V gene sequence: CDR1 DFQATT, CDR2 SNEGSKA (reference sequence). Trimming pared 6 bases from V and 3 bases from J, leaving 6 bases between. CDR3 length: 10 residues. CDR3 bases: TGCAGTGCGGGGAACTACGAGCAGTACGTC. Translated: CSAGNYEQYV.

The CDR3 DNA sequence: TGTGCCAGCAGCCAAGATCCGCCCTACAATGAGCAGTTCTTC. Protein sequence: CASSQDPPYNEQFF. This rearrangement joins TRBV14 to TRBJ2-1; D is unclear. The V and J ends lost 0 bases and 2 bases respectively, with 5 bases between them. CDR3 length: 14 residues. CDR1 and CDR2 from the germline V gene are SGHDN and FVKESK.

Worth noting for this clonotype: An end of the junction does not agree with germline; a read error may underlie this. V gene TRBV7-6 combines with J gene TRBJ1-1; no clear D gene. This CDR3 is 13 amino acids long. CDR1 is SGHVS, CDR2 FNYEAQ, per germline. The CDR3 loop reads CANSLNLVAEAFF. CDR3 nucleotides: TGTGCCAACAGCTTAAATCTCGTCGCTGAAGCTTTCTTT.